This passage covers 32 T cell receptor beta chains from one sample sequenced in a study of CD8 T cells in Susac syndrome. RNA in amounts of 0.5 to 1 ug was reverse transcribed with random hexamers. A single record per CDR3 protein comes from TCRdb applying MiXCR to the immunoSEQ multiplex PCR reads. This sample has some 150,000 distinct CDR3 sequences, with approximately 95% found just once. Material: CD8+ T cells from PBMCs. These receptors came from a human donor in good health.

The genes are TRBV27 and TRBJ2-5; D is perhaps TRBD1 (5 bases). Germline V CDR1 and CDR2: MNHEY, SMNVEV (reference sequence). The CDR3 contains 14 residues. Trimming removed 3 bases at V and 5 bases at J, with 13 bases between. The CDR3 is CASSFKGNGETQYF. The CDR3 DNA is TGTGCCAGCAGTTTCAAGGGGAACGGGGAGACCCAGTACTTC.

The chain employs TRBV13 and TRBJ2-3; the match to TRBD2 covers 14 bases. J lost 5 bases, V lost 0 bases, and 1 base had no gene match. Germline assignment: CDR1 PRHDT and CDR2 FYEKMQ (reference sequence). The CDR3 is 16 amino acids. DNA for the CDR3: TGTGCCAGCAGCTTAGGGGGACTAGCGGGAGAAGATACGCAGTATTTT. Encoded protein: CASSLGGLAGEDTQYF.

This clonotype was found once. DNA for the CDR3: TGTGCCAGCAGTTTAGGGGGAACTTACGAGACCCAGTACTTC. Translating it yields CASSLGGTYETQYF. This sequence joins TRBV27 and TRBJ2-5; TRBD1 or TRBD2 may be the D gene (5 bases each). Germline V gene lookup returns CDR1 MNHEY and CDR2 SMNVEV (reference sequence). This CDR3 spans 14 amino acids. V dropped 2 bases and J dropped 5 bases, with 12 bases sitting between them.

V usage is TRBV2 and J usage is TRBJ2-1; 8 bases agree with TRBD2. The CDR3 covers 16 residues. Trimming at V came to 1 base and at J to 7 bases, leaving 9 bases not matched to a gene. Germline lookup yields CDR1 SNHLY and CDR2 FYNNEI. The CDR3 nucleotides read TGTGCCAGCAGTGAAGGGACTAGCCTCCTATCGAATGAGCAGTTCTTC. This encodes CASSEGTSLLSNEQFF. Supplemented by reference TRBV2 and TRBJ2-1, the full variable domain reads EPEVTQTPSHQVTQMGQEVILRCVPISNHLYFYWYRQILGQKVEFLVSFYNNEISEKSEIFDDQFSVERPDGSNFTLKIRSTKLEDSAMYFCASSEGTSLLSNEQFFGPGTRLTVL.

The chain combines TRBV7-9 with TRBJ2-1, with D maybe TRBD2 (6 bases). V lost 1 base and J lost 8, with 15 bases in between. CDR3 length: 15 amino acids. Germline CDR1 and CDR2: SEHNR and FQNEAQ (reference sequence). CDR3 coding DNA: TGTGCCAGCAGCTTAGGGGTCGGGAGTACGGATGAGCAGTTCTTC. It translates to CASSLGVGSTDEQFF.

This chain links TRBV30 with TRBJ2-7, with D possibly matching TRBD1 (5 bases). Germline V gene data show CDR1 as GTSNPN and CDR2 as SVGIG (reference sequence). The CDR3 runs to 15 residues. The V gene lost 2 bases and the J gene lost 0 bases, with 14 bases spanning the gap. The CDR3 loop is CAWSYPRASSYEQYF. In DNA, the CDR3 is TGTGCCTGGAGTTACCCCAGGGCTAGCTCCTACGAGCAGTACTTC.

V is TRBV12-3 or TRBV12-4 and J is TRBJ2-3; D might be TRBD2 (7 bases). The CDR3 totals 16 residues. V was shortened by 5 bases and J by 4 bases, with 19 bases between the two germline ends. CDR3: CASSVYRASGSDTQYF. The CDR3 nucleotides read TGTGCCAGCAGTGTTTACAGGGCTAGCGGCTCAGATACGCAGTATTTT.

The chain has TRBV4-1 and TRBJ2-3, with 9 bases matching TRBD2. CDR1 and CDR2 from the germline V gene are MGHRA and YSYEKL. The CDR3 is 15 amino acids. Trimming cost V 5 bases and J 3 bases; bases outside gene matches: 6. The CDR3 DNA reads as TGCGCCAGCAGCGCCGCGGGAGGGCGTACAGATACGCAGTATTTT. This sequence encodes CASSAAGGRTDTQYF.

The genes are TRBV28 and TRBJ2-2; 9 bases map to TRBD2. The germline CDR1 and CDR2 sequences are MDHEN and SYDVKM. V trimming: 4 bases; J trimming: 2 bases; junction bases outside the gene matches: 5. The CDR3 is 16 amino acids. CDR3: CASSSLAGLNTGELFF. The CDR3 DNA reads TGTGCCAGCAGTTCCCTAGCGGGACTAAACACCGGGGAGCTGTTTTTT.

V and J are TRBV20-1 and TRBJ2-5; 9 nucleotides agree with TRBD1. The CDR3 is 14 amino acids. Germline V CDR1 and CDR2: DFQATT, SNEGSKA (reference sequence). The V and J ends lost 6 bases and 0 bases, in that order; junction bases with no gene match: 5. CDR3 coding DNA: TGCAGTGCATCCGGGACAGGGTACCAAGAGACCCAGTACTTC. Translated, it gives CSASGTGYQETQYF.

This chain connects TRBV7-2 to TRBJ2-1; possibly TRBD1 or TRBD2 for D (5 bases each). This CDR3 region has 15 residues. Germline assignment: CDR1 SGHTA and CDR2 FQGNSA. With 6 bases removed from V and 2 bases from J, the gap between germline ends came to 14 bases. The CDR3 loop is CASRNRDATYNEQFF. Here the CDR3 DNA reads TGTGCCAGCAGAAACCGGGACGCCACCTACAATGAGCAGTTCTTC.

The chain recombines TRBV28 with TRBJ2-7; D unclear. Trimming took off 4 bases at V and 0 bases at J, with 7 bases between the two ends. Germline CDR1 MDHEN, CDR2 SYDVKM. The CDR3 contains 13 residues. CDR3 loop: CASSSGGSYEQYF. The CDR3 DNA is TGTGCCAGCAGTTCTGGTGGCTCCTACGAGCAGTACTTC. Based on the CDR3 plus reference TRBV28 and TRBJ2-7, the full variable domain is DVKVTQSSRYLVKRTGEKVFLECVQDMDHENMFWYRQDPGLGLRLIYFSYDVKMKEKGDIPEGYSVSREKKERFSLILESASTNQTSMYLCASSSGGSYEQYFGPGTRLTVT.

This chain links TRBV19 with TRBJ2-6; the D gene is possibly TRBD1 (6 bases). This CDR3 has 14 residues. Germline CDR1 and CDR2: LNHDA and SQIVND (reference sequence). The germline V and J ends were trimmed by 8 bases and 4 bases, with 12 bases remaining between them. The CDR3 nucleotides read TGTGCCAGTGCCCGGGACACCGGGGCCAACGTCCTGACTTTC. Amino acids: CASARDTGANVLTF.

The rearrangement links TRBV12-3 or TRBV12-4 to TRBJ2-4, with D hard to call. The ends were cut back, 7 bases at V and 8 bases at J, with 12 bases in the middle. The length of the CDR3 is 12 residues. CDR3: CASTSRDDIQYF. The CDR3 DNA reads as TGTGCCAGCACGTCGCGTGATGACATTCAGTACTTC.

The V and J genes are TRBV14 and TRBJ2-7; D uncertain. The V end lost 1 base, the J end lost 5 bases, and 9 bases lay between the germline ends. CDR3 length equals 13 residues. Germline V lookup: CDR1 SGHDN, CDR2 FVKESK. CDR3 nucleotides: TGTGCCAGCAGCCAAGTCGGACGGGACGAGCAGTACTTC. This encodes CASSQVGRDEQYF.

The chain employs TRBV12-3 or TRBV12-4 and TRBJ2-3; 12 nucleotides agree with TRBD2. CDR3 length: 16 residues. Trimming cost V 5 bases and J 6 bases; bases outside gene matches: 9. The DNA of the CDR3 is TGTGCCAGCAGTCTTAGGACTAGCGGGGTCGGTGATACGCAGTATTTT. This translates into CASSLRTSGVGDTQYF.

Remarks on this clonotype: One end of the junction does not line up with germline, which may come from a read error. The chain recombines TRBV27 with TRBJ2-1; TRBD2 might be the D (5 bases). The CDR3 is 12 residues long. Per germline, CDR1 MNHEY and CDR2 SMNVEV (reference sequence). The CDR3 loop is CASSLSLSELIF. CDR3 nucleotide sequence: TGTGCCAGCAGTTTATCTCTTAGCGAGCTAATTTTC.

This chain's CDR3 is CASSFAGAKAKDGYTF. The CDR3 nucleotides are TGTGCCAGCAGTTTTGCGGGTGCGAAAGCGAAAGATGGCTACACCTTC. The chain employs TRBV28 and TRBJ1-2; no clear D gene. Per the germline V gene, CDR1 is MDHEN and CDR2 is SYDVKM. V shed 3 bases and J shed 6 bases, with 20 bases lying between them. The CDR3 extends over 16 amino acids.

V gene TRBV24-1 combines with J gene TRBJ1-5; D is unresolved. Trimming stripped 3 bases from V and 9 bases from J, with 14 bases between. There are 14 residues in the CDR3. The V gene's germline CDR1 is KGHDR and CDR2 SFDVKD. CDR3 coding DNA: TGTGCCACCAGTGATGTAGACCGGGGAGGGCCCCAGCATTTT. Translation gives CATSDVDRGGPQHF.

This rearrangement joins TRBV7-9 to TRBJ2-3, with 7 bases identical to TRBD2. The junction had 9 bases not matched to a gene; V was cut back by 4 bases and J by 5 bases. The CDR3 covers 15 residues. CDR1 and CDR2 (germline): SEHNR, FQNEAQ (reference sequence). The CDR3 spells CASSYGGGPGDTQYF. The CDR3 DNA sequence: TGTGCCAGCAGCTACGGGGGAGGGCCAGGAGATACGCAGTATTTT.

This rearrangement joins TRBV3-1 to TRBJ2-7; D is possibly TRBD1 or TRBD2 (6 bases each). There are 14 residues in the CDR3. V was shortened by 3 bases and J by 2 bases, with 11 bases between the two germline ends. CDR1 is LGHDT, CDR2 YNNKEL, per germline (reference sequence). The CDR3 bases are TGTGCCAGCAGCCAGCGGGACACAGCCTACGAGCAGTACTTC. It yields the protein CASSQRDTAYEQYF.

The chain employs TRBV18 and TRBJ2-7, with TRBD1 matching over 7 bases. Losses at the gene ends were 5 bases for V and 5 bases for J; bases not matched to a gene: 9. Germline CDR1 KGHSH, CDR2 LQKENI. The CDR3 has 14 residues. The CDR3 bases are TGTGCCAGCTCAACTCGACAGGGTTCGAACGAGCAGTACTTC. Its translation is CASSTRQGSNEQYF.

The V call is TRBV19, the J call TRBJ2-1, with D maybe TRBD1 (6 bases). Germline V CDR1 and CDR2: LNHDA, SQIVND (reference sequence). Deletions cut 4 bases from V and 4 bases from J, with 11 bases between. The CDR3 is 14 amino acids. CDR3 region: CASSTGTYYNEQFF. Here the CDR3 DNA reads TGTGCCAGTAGTACCGGGACATATTACAATGAGCAGTTCTTC. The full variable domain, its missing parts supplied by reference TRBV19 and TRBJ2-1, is DGGITQSPKYLFRKEGQNVTLSCEQNLNHDAMYWYRQDPGQGLRLIYYSQIVNDFQKGDIAEGYSVSREKKESFPLTVTSAQKNPTAFYLCASSTGTYYNEQFFGPGTRLTVL.

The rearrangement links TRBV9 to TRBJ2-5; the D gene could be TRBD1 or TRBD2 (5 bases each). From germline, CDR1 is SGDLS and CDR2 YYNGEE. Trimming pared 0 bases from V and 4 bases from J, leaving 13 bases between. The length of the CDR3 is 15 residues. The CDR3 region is CASSVGGSGRETQYF. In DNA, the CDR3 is TGTGCCAGCAGCGTAGGGGGGAGTGGGCGAGAGACCCAGTACTTC. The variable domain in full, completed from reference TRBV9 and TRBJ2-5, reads DSGVTQTPKHLITATGQRVTLRCSPRSGDLSVYWYQQSLDQGLQFLIQYYNGEERAKGNILERFSAQQFPDLHSELNLSSLELGDSALYFCASSVGGSGRETQYFGPGTRLLVL.

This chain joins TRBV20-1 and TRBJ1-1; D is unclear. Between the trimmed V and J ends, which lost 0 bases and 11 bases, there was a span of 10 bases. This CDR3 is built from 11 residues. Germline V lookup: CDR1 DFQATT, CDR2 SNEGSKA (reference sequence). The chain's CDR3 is CSAREDPSAFF. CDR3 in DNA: TGCAGTGCTAGAGAGGACCCAAGTGCTTTCTTT.

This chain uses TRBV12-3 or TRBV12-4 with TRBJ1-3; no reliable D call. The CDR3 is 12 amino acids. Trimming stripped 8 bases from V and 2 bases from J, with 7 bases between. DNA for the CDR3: TGTGCCAGCGGTCGGACTGGAAACACCATATATTTT. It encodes CASGRTGNTIYF.

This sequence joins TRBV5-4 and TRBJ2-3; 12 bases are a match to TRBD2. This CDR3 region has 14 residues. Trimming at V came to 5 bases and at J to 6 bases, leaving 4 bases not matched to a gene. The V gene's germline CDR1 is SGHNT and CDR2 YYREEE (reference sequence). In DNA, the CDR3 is TGTGCCAGCAGACATGGACTAGCGGGGGATACGCAGTATTTT. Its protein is CASRHGLAGDTQYF.

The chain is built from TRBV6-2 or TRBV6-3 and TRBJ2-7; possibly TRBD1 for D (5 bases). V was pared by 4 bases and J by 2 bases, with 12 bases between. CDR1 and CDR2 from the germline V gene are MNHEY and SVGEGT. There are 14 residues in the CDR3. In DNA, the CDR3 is TGTGCCAGCAGTTCCGCGACGGACACCTACGAGCAGTACTTC. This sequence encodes CASSSATDTYEQYF.

CDR3 in amino acids: CSVEGEGAETQYF. CDR3 coding DNA: TGCAGCGTTGAAGGCGAGGGCGCGGAGACCCAGTACTTC. V gene TRBV29-1 combines with J gene TRBJ2-5, with D possibly being TRBD2 (5 bases). Trimming pared 1 base from V and 5 bases from J, leaving 11 bases between. Germline V CDR1 and CDR2: SQVTM, ANQGSEA. CDR3 length: 13 residues.

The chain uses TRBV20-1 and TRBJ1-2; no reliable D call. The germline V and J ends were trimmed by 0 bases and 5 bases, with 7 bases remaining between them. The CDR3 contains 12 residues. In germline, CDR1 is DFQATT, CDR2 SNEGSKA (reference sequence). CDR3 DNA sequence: TGCAGTGCTAGAGATCCTGAATATGGCTACACCTTC. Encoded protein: CSARDPEYGYTF.

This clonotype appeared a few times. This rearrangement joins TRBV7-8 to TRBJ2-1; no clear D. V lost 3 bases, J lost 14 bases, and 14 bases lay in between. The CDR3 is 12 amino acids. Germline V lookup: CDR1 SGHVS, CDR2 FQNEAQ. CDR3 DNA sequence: TGTGCCAGCAGCTTGTTGCACCGGAATGAGTTCTTC. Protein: CASSLLHRNEFF.

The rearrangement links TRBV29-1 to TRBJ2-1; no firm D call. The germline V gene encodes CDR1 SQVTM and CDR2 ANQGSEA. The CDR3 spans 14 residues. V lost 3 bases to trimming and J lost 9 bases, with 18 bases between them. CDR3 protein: CSVDNGLGLSEQFF. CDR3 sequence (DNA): TGCAGCGTTGATAACGGCCTTGGGCTAAGTGAGCAGTTCTTC.